The present T cell receptor (beta chain) was sequenced within a study of prognosis after radiotherapy for stage I lung cancer. For the study at large: Several patients had tumors that were squamous cell carcinoma, and about a dozen had adenocarcinoma. Radiotherapy preceded distant metastases in a few patients (median roughly 7 months); roughly 16 showed no significant progression. In 3 to 5 fractions, radiotherapy was administered as SBRT with a biologically effective dose of at least 100 Gy.

Genomic DNA served as the source from which two-round multiplex PCR generated TCR beta CDR3 amplicons. Individual primers that were specific to each TRBV and TRBJ gene served in first-round PCR. TCRdb passed the multiplex PCR reads through MiXCR, listing each CDR3 protein once. This table holds around 63,000 distinct CDR3 sequences, around 27% found once. Germline V CDR1 and CDR2: SQVTM, ANQGSEA. CDR3 length: 13 amino acids. The V and J ends lost 1 base and 5 bases respectively, with 11 bases between them. The chain links TRBV29-1 to TRBJ2-5; no firm D call. The source material was PBMCs, sampled before or after stereotactic body radiation therapy (not recorded which). The clonotype comes from a donor aged 50 or older with non-small cell lung cancer. CDR3 sequence reads: CSVEAVSRETQYF. CDR3 in DNA: TGCAGCGTTGAAGCTGTCTCAAGGGAGACCCAGTACTTC.